This TCR beta chain came from a study of T cells in Graves' hyperthyroidism and ophthalmopathy. The diagnostic basis comprised clinical symptoms, serum thyroxine and TRAb, thyroid ultrasound and orbital computed tomography. RNA transcripts were the template for amplifying TCR beta CDR3 regions. A first-round RT-PCR of the TCR CDR3 used the HTBI primer set. From the multiplex PCR reads, TCRdb called clonotypes with MiXCR, one entry per CDR3 protein. The sample holds about 720,000 distinct CDR3 sequences, around 20% seen once. Study-wide points: Median prediction lead before ophthalmopathy onset was roughly 6 months with the model.

CDR3 length: 14 residues. V lost 0 bases to trimming and J lost 6 bases, with 10 bases between them. CDR1 is SGDLS, CDR2 YYNGEE, per germline. Notes on this clonotype: Its antigen is still unknown.

The V and J genes are TRBV9 and TRBJ1-3; D may be TRBD1 (5 bases). Sequenced material: blood. The sequence was collected from a woman aged 50 to 60 with Graves' hyperthyroidism that later progressed to Graves' ophthalmopathy. CDR3 protein: CASSVVGEENTIYF. The CDR3 bases are TGTGCCAGCAGCGTAGTAGGGGAGGAAAACACCATATATTTT.